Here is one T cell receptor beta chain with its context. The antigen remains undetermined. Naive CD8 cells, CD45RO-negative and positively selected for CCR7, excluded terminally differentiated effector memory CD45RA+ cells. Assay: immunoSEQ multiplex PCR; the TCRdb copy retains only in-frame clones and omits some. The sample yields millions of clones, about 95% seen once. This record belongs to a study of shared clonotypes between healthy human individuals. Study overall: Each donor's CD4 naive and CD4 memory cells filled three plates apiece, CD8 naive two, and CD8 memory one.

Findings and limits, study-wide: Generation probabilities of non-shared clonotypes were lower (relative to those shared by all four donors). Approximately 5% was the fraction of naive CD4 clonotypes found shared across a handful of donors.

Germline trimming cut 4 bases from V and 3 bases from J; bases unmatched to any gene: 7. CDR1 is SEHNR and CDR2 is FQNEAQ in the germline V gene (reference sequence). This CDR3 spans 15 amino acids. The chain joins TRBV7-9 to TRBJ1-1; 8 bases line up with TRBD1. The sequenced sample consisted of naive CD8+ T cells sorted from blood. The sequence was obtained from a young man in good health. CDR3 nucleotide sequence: TGTGCCAGCAGCTATGGACAGGGTGCGGACACTGAAGCTTTCTTT. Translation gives CASSYGQGADTEAFF.